The TCR beta chain under discussion was sequenced for a study of early T cells in non-severe SARS-CoV-2 infection. CDR3 length: 12 amino acids. Between the trimmed V and J ends, which lost 2 bases and 6 bases, there was a span of 5 bases. CDR1 MRHNA and CDR2 SNTAGT come from the germline V gene. Each CDR3 protein is one row after TCRdb ran MiXCR on the 5' RACE reads. The sample contains more than 65,000 distinct CDR3 sequences, roughly an eighth of which appear only once. In its sample, this clonotype was seen many times. The receptor was derived from an adult who was a healthcare worker with PCR-confirmed SARS-CoV-2 infection or an uninfected control (not recorded which). V is TRBV6-4 and J is TRBJ2-1, with no clear D. Specimen: whole blood. CDR3 bases: TGTGCCAGCAGTGACGGGGTCAATGAGCAGTTCTTC. It encodes CASSDGVNEQFF.